These 32 T cell receptor beta chains originate from one sample sequenced in a study of cytomegalovirus exposure and HLA in healthy donors. Primers: 60 Vbeta forward and 13 Jbeta reverse. The repertoire was sequenced with immunoSEQ multiplex PCR; TCRdb's copy has only in-frame clones and lacks some. The table lists 63,000 or so clones. The sequenced sample consisted of PBMCs. These receptors all come from a boy between 10 and 17 years old in good health and CMV-seronegative.

In the case of this clone: A read error may account for a junction end that differs from germline. The V gene is TRBV6-1, the J gene TRBJ2-7, with D possibly matching TRBD1 (5 bases). This CDR3 region has 14 residues. CDR1 and CDR2 (germline): MNHNS, SASEGT. The CDR3: CASSGDWGPSESSF. CDR3 DNA: TGTGCCAGCAGTGGAGATTGGGGCCCATCCGAGTCTTCCTTC.

The chain joins TRBV18 to TRBJ1-3; D ambiguous. Germline V gene data show CDR1 as KGHSH and CDR2 as LQKENI. V was shortened by 3 bases and J by 2 bases, with 14 bases between the two germline ends. The CDR3 has 16 residues. In DNA form, the CDR3 reads TGTGCCAGCTCACCGTCTGAAGGGCGGGCTGGAAACACCATATATTTT. Protein product: CASSPSEGRAGNTIYF.

The gene calls are TRBV27 and TRBJ2-7; TRBD2 matches 7 bases. The CDR3 is made up of 14 amino acids. CDR1 is MNHEY, CDR2 SMNVEV, per germline (reference sequence). V shed 3 bases and J 1 base; nucleotides not matched to a gene: 3. The CDR3, as DNA: TGTGCCAGCAGTTTGACAGCGGGGTCCTACGAGCAGTACTTC. It specifies CASSLTAGSYEQYF.

The chain recombines TRBV7-2 with TRBJ1-6, with D maybe TRBD1 (5 bases). This CDR3 comprises 16 residues. CDR1 and CDR2 (germline): SGHTA, FQGNSA. Trimming stripped 2 bases from V and 7 bases from J, with 15 bases between. CDR3 DNA sequence: TGTGCCAGCAGCTTAAGTTCGGGGGGACGGAATTCACCCCTCCACTTT. Amino acid sequence: CASSLSSGGRNSPLHF.

A note on this clone: Other DNA sequences in this specimen translate into the identical CDR3. The chain is built from TRBV30 and TRBJ2-3; 7 bases match TRBD1. Germline values: CDR1 GTSNPN, CDR2 SVGIG (reference sequence). The V segment lost 8 bases and the J segment 2 bases; nucleotides outside the gene matches: 4. The CDR3 runs 12 residues. CDR3 loop: CALDRSTDTQYF. DNA for the CDR3: TGTGCCCTGGACAGGTCCACAGATACGCAGTATTTT.

The chain recombines TRBV7-6 with TRBJ2-1; TRBD1 aligns across 7 bases. V shed 5 bases and J 11 bases; nucleotides not matched to a gene: 9. This CDR3 is 13 amino acids long. Germline assignment: CDR1 SGHVS and CDR2 FNYEAQ. Here the CDR3 reads CASSAGQGDQQFF. The CDR3 coding sequence is TGTGCCAGCAGCGCCGGCCAGGGGGACCAGCAGTTCTTC. The full variable domain, rest sourced from reference TRBV7-6 and TRBJ2-1, is GAGVSQSPRYKVTKRGQDVALRCDPISGHVSLYWYRQALGQGPEFLTYFNYEAQQDKSGLPNDRFSAERPEGSISTLTIQRTEQRDSAMYRCASSAGQGDQQFFGPGTRLTVL.

The CDR3 nucleotides read TGTGCCAGCAGCAAGACTGGGAGGGGATCCACAGATACGCAGTATTTT. Amino acid sequence: CASSKTGRGSTDTQYF. J is TRBJ2-3 and V is TRBV28, with 7 bases matching TRBD2. With V trimmed by 6 bases and J by 2 bases, 11 bases remained unmatched. The CDR3 extends over 16 amino acids. Germline-derived CDR1 and CDR2 are MDHEN and SYDVKM.

This sequence joins TRBV5-1 and TRBJ2-2; 8 bases map to TRBD2. The CDR3 loop spans 15 amino acids. Per germline, CDR1 SGHRS and CDR2 YFSETQ. V trimming: 5 bases; J trimming: 3 bases; junction bases outside the gene matches: 6. CDR3 sequence: CASSFSGSDTGELFF. CDR3 bases: TGCGCCAGCAGTTTCAGCGGGAGCGACACCGGGGAGCTGTTTTTT.

The chain couples TRBV14 to TRBJ2-5, with D unclear. Germline-derived CDR1 and CDR2 are SGHDN and FVKESK. V lost 3 bases, J lost 1 base, and 9 bases lay in between. The CDR3 is 14 residues long. CDR3 loop: CASSHQNLQETQYF. In nucleotides, the CDR3 is TGTGCCAGCAGCCATCAGAACCTCCAAGAGACCCAGTACTTC.

The chain employs TRBV4-3 and TRBJ2-3, with D tentatively TRBD2 (5 bases). Trimming removed 0 bases at V and 4 bases at J, with 17 bases between. The CDR3 runs 17 residues. Germline loops: CDR1 LGHNA, CDR2 YSLEER. CDR3 sequence reads: CASSQDYPAVGPDTQYF. Here the CDR3 DNA reads TGCGCCAGCAGCCAAGATTATCCAGCGGTGGGTCCAGATACGCAGTATTTT.

This sequence joins TRBV9 and TRBJ2-1, with TRBD1 as a possible D gene (6 bases). The CDR3 length is 15 residues. Deletions cut 3 bases from V and 2 bases from J, with 12 bases between. Germline assignment: CDR1 SGDLS and CDR2 YYNGEE. CDR3 bases: TGTGCCAGCAGCGCAACTGGACAGACCTACAATGAGCAGTTCTTC. This translates into CASSATGQTYNEQFF.

The chain links TRBV18 to TRBJ2-7; perhaps TRBD2 as D (5 bases). CDR3 length: 14 residues. V was shortened by 3 bases and J by 6 bases, with 15 bases between the two germline ends. The germline V gene has CDR1 KGHSH and CDR2 LQKENI. The CDR3: CASSPGADSAEQYF. The CDR3, as DNA: TGTGCCAGCTCACCGGGAGCGGATTCGGCCGAGCAGTACTTC.

V is TRBV5-1 and J is TRBJ2-7; TRBD2 aligns across 9 bases. V lost 1 base to trimming and J lost 6 bases; unmatched junction nucleotides: 5. The CDR3 is made up of 14 amino acids. Per germline, CDR1 SGHRS and CDR2 YFSETQ. This CDR3 reads CASSLSGRFGEQYF. In DNA, the CDR3 is TGCGCCAGCAGCTTGAGCGGGAGGTTTGGCGAGCAGTACTTC.

The chain employs TRBV2 and TRBJ1-2; TRBD1 agrees at 7 bases. The CDR3 contains 16 residues. The V segment lost 4 bases and the J segment 4 bases; nucleotides outside the gene matches: 12. The germline CDR1 and CDR2 sequences are SNHLY and FYNNEI. The CDR3 sequence: CASSAMDRTSPYGYTF. The CDR3 DNA reads TGTGCCAGCAGTGCCATGGACAGGACCTCGCCCTATGGCTACACCTTC.

This chain connects TRBV25-1 to TRBJ1-1; unclear D gene. Germline V gene lookup returns CDR1 MGHDK and CDR2 SYGVNS. CDR3 length equals 14 residues. Trimming cost V 1 base and J 1 base, with 7 bases left between them. CDR3 loop: CASSESYRNTEAFF. In DNA form, the CDR3 reads TGTGCCAGCAGTGAATCATACAGGAACACTGAAGCTTTCTTT.

The rearrangement links TRBV6-5 to TRBJ2-4; 9 bases are a match to TRBD1. The CDR3 consists of 15 residues. Per germline, CDR1 MNHEY and CDR2 SVGAGI. Losses at the gene ends were 2 bases for V and 1 base for J; bases not matched to a gene: 0. The CDR3 DNA follows: TGTGCCAGCAGTTACGGGACAGGGGCCAAAAACATTCAGTACTTC. Its translation is CASSYGTGAKNIQYF.

The gene calls are TRBV7-6 and TRBJ1-2; TRBD1 might be the D (5 bases). Trimming shortened V by 1 base and J by 3 bases, and 12 bases separated the two germline ends. This CDR3 comprises 15 residues. CDR1 and CDR2 (germline): SGHVS, FNYEAQ. CDR3 DNA: TGTGCCAGCAGCTTAGGGGGCGAGTGGGACTATGGCTACACCTTC. Translated: CASSLGGEWDYGYTF.

The chain links TRBV13 to TRBJ2-2; D is possibly TRBD2 (6 bases). Trimming cost V 5 bases and J 2 bases, with 15 bases left between them. The CDR3 has 16 amino acids. Germline V gives CDR1 PRHDT, CDR2 FYEKMQ (reference sequence). The CDR3 loop reads CASSRHGGDNTGELFF. CDR3 DNA sequence: TGTGCCAGCAGCCGCCACGGAGGGGATAACACCGGGGAGCTGTTTTTT. Combining the CDR3 with reference TRBV13 and TRBJ2-2 gives the whole variable domain AAGVIQSPRHLIKEKRETATLKCYPIPRHDTVYWYQQGPGQDPQFLISFYEKMQSDKGSIPDRFSAQQFSDYHSELNMSSLELGDSALYFCASSRHGGDNTGELFFGEGSRLTVL.

The chain couples TRBV5-6 to TRBJ2-3, with D maybe TRBD1 (5 bases). The V end lost 0 bases, the J end lost 4 bases, and 12 bases lay between the germline ends. This CDR3 region has 15 residues. Germline CDR1 is SGHDT and CDR2 is YYEEEE. The CDR3 DNA sequence: TGTGCCAGCAGCTTGGACTACGACAGCGCAGATACGCAGTATTTT. Translation gives CASSLDYDSADTQYF.

The V gene is TRBV7-2, the J gene TRBJ2-5; 7 bases match TRBD2. The trim removed 1 base at V and 2 bases at J, leaving 1 base unmatched. The CDR3 covers 14 residues. Germline CDR1 reads SGHTA; CDR2 reads FQGNSA. As DNA, the CDR3 is TGTGCCAGCAGCTTAGGACTAGCTCAAGAGACCCAGTACTTC. Amino acids: CASSLGLAQETQYF.

The CDR3 nucleotides are TGTGCCAGCAGCTTCGGGAACACTGAAGCTTTCTTT. Protein sequence: CASSFGNTEAFF. This sequence joins TRBV7-2 and TRBJ1-1; D remains ambiguous. CDR3 length: 12 amino acids. Trimming removed 3 bases from V and 1 base from J, with 3 bases in between. Germline V gene sequence: CDR1 SGHTA, CDR2 FQGNSA.

The genes are TRBV4-1 and TRBJ2-5; maybe TRBD2 (5 bases). CDR3 length: 16 amino acids. Germline V lookup: CDR1 MGHRA, CDR2 YSYEKL. The ends were cut back, 2 bases at V and 4 bases at J, with 17 bases in the middle. CDR3 region: CASSQRKEAIRETQYF. CDR3 nucleotide sequence: TGCGCCAGCAGCCAAAGGAAGGAGGCAATACGAGAGACCCAGTACTTC.

This chain uses TRBV11-3 with TRBJ2-3, with D tentatively TRBD2 (5 bases). CDR1 and CDR2 from the germline V gene are SGHNT and YENEEA. CDR3 length equals 12 residues. V lost 1 base, J lost 8 bases, and 7 bases lay in between. The CDR3 loop reads CASSLGAGTQYF. The CDR3 bases are TGTGCCAGCAGCTTAGGGGCGGGTACGCAGTATTTT.

The chain employs TRBV18 and TRBJ1-2; 10 nucleotides align to TRBD1. The CDR3 sequence is 13 residues long. V was pared by 2 bases and J by 13 bases, with 7 bases of the junction left unmatched. Germline lookup yields CDR1 KGHSH and CDR2 LQKENI. The CDR3 DNA sequence: TGTGCCAGCTCACCAGCCCGGGACAGGGGATCCACCTTC. Protein product: CASSPARDRGSTF.

This rearrangement joins TRBV29-1 to TRBJ1-1; 12 bases fit TRBD1. CDR3 length: 15 amino acids. V shed 5 bases and J 3 bases; nucleotides not matched to a gene: 7. Germline assignment: CDR1 SQVTM and CDR2 ANQGSEA. Here the CDR3 reads CSVTGTGGKDTEAFF. The CDR3 coding sequence is TGCAGCGTTACCGGGACAGGGGGCAAGGACACTGAAGCTTTCTTT.

The chain combines TRBV5-1 with TRBJ1-1, with 10 bases fitting TRBD1. Trimming took 2 bases from V and 1 from J; bases not matched to a gene: 2. Germline V lookup: CDR1 SGHRS, CDR2 YFSETQ. The CDR3 totals 15 residues. The CDR3 protein is CASSLRQGANTEAFF. CDR3 DNA: TGCGCCAGCAGCTTACGACAGGGGGCGAACACTGAAGCTTTCTTT.

The chain joins TRBV5-4 to TRBJ1-1, with a tentative D call TRBD1 (6 bases). From germline, CDR1 is SGHNT and CDR2 YYREEE (reference sequence). Deletions cut 4 bases from V and 2 bases from J, with 18 bases between. CDR3 size: 16 residues. The chain's CDR3 is CASSRSSTGRNTEAFF. The CDR3 DNA is TGTGCCAGCAGCCGCAGCTCGACAGGCCGAAACACTGAAGCTTTCTTT.

The V gene is TRBV27, the J gene TRBJ1-5; tentatively, D is TRBD1 (6 bases). Deletions cut 6 bases from V and 0 bases from J, with 12 bases between. Germline CDR1 is MNHEY and CDR2 is SMNVEV (reference sequence). The CDR3 sequence is 15 residues long. The CDR3 bases are TGTGCCAGCAGCGACAGGAGTTATAGCAATCAGCCCCAGCATTTT. Amino acid sequence: CASSDRSYSNQPQHF.

The genes are TRBV6-1 and TRBJ1-1, with D possibly being TRBD1 (6 bases). V lost 10 bases and J lost 1, with 13 bases in between. This CDR3 comprises 13 residues. The germline V gene has CDR1 MNHNS and CDR2 SASEGT. As DNA, the CDR3 is TGTGCCAATGCGCCGGACAGGAACACTGAAGCTTTCTTT. Its protein is CANAPDRNTEAFF.

V usage is TRBV5-1 and J usage is TRBJ2-2; D ambiguous. Trimming shortened V by 7 bases and J by 4 bases, and 14 bases separated the two germline ends. Per germline, CDR1 SGHRS and CDR2 YFSETQ. The CDR3 covers 14 residues. The CDR3 DNA follows: TGCGCCAGCGGTTTAAACGCCGGCACCGGGGAGCTGTTTTTT. Its protein is CASGLNAGTGELFF.

The chain employs TRBV27 and TRBJ2-5; TRBD2 matches at 10 bases. V lost 5 bases, J lost 6 bases, and 6 bases stayed unmatched. This CDR3 comprises 14 residues. Germline values: CDR1 MNHEY, CDR2 SMNVEV (reference sequence). The CDR3 nucleotides read TGTGCCAGCAGTCGTAGCGGGGGGTCGAAGACCCAGTACTTC. Its protein product is CASSRSGGSKTQYF.

The chain is built from TRBV27 and TRBJ1-1; 7 bases are shared with TRBD1. The V gene end was trimmed by 3 bases and the J gene end by 2 bases; junction bases not matched to a gene: 3. The CDR3 is 14 amino acids. Germline CDR1 MNHEY, CDR2 SMNVEV (reference sequence). This chain's CDR3 is CASSLGQYNTEAFF. Here the CDR3 DNA reads TGTGCCAGCAGTTTGGGACAGTACAACACTGAAGCTTTCTTT.